This entry lists 15 T cell receptor beta chains sequenced from one sample in a study of post-analysis software for immune sequencing data. Study-wide points: With TRBV5-6, TRBV5-1 and TRBV20-1 included, several TRBV segments were more frequent in patients than in controls.

Prepared TCR beta cDNA libraries contained unique molecular identifiers. In TCRdb, the PCR reads were re-called with MiXCR into one record per CDR3 protein. The sample holds hundreds of thousands of distinct CDR3 sequences, about 27% seen once. Which antigens these TCRs recognize remains unknown. Sequencing used blood. The receptors shown here come from a girl between 5 and 17 years old with multiple sclerosis.

The V and J genes are TRBV7-9 and TRBJ1-4; weak D call: TRBD1 (5 bases). Germline V gene sequence: CDR1 SEHNR, CDR2 FQNEAQ (reference sequence). This CDR3 has 16 amino acids. The V gene lost 4 bases and the J gene lost 2 bases, with 14 bases spanning the gap. Here the CDR3 DNA reads TGTGCCAGCAGCTCCCTGACGGGACTGACTAATGAAAAACTGTTTTTT. Its translation is CASSSLTGLTNEKLFF.

This clonotype came up a few times. The J gene is TRBJ2-1, the V gene TRBV5-1, with D hard to call. Germline loops: CDR1 SGHRS, CDR2 YFSETQ. The CDR3 has 13 residues. Between the trimmed V and J ends, which lost 1 base and 15 bases, there was a span of 17 bases. CDR3 nucleotide sequence: TGCGCCAGCAGCTTGTTCGGGCCCTCCGCCTCGTTCTTC. This encodes CASSLFGPSASFF. The entire variable domain, with the rest obtained from reference TRBV5-1 and TRBJ2-1, is as follows: KAGVTQTPRYLIKTRGQQVTLSCSPISGHRSVSWYQQTPGQGLQFLFEYFSETQRNKGNFPGRFSGRQFSNSRSEMNVSTLELGDSALYLCASSLFGPSASFFGPGTRLTVL.

This clonotype occurred a few times. CDR3 coding DNA: TGCAGTGCTAGAGATCAAAGGACTACGTACAATGAGCAGTTCTTC. Amino acids: CSARDQRTTYNEQFF. This sequence joins TRBV20-1 and TRBJ2-1; possible D gene TRBD2, 6 bases. This CDR3 region has 15 residues. Germline CDR1 reads DFQATT; CDR2 reads SNEGSKA (reference sequence). The germline V and J ends were trimmed by 0 bases and 4 bases, with 13 bases remaining between them.

This clonotype was counted a few times. The CDR3 spells CASSSGTGGNTEAFF. The CDR3 coding sequence is TGTGCCAGCAGCTCTGGGACAGGGGGGAACACTGAAGCTTTCTTT. The J gene is TRBJ1-1, the V gene TRBV7-2; 11 nucleotides line up with TRBD1. The length of the CDR3 is 15 residues. The germline V gene has CDR1 SGHTA and CDR2 FQGNSA. J gave up 1 base and V 4 bases, and 2 bases lay outside the gene matches.

The chain combines TRBV21-1 with TRBJ2-5. TRBV21-1 is a pseudogene locus. This CDR3 is built from 11 residues. The CDR3 protein is CASSNGESKYF. Written as DNA, the CDR3 is TGTGCCAGCAGCAATGGTGAATCTAAGTACTTC.

The rearrangement links TRBV3-1 to TRBJ2-5; possible D gene TRBD2, 5 bases. Germline V CDR1 and CDR2: LGHDT, YNNKEL (reference sequence). V was pared by 3 bases and J by 1 base, with 9 bases between. The length of the CDR3 is 14 residues. The CDR3: CASSQGSVQETQYF. In nucleotides, the CDR3 is TGTGCCAGCAGCCAGGGTAGCGTCCAAGAGACCCAGTACTTC.

This clonotype was counted a few times. The rearrangement uses TRBV29-1 and TRBJ2-3, with 9 bases that match TRBD2. V shed 6 bases, J shed 5 bases, and the junction held 12 bases outside the gene matches. Germline assignment: CDR1 SQVTM and CDR2 ANQGSEA. The CDR3 runs 15 residues. The CDR3, as DNA: TGCAGCGTACCCGGCCTAGCGGGGCCGTTAGATACGCAGTATTTT. Translated: CSVPGLAGPLDTQYF.

The V and J genes are TRBV28 and TRBJ2-5; 8 bases match TRBD1. V shed 1 base, J shed 4 bases, and the junction held 5 bases outside the gene matches. Germline CDR1 is MDHEN and CDR2 is SYDVKM. This CDR3 comprises 15 residues. CDR3: CASSLYGRGRETQYF. In DNA, the CDR3 is TGTGCCAGCAGTTTATACGGCAGGGGGCGAGAGACCCAGTACTTC. The variable domain in full, with the rest retrieved from reference TRBV28 and TRBJ2-5, is DVKVTQSSRYLVKRTGEKVFLECVQDMDHENMFWYRQDPGLGLRLIYFSYDVKMKEKGDIPEGYSVSREKKERFSLILESASTNQTSMYLCASSLYGRGRETQYFGPGTRLLVL.

The DNA for the CDR3 is TGCAGTGCTAGAAACCAACTAGGCGAGCAGTACTTC. Protein sequence: CSARNQLGEQYF. V usage is TRBV20-1 and J usage is TRBJ2-5; D is possibly TRBD2 (5 bases). The better agreement between TRBJ2-7 and the DNA end casts doubt on the J call. Germline loops: CDR1 DFQATT, CDR2 SNEGSKA (reference sequence). The CDR3 is 12 residues long.

The chain has TRBV12-3 or TRBV12-4 and TRBJ1-1; possibly TRBD1 for D (5 bases). V lost 5 bases and J 1 base, leaving 11 bases between the germline ends. This CDR3 contains 14 residues. CDR3 loop: CASSTPGGNTEAFF. The DNA for the CDR3 is TGTGCCAGCAGTACCCCGGGGGGGAACACTGAAGCTTTCTTT.

A few counts support this clonotype. This sequence joins TRBV5-1 and TRBJ1-5; D not certain. Germline V gene data show CDR1 as SGHRS and CDR2 as YFSETQ. This CDR3 comprises 14 residues. V lost 0 bases, J lost 3 bases, and 7 bases lay in between. The CDR3, as DNA: TGCGCCAGCAGCTTGGGCCAGCCCAATCAGCCCCAGCATTTT. This sequence encodes CASSLGQPNQPQHF.

The chain recombines TRBV7-9 with TRBJ2-3, with 7 bases identical to TRBD1. This CDR3 is built from 16 residues. Per the germline V gene, CDR1 is SEHNR and CDR2 is FQNEAQ (reference sequence). The V segment lost 3 bases and the J segment 5 bases; nucleotides outside the gene matches: 11. CDR3: CASSFLQGNFIDTQYF. The CDR3, as DNA: TGTGCCAGCAGCTTTCTACAGGGGAATTTTATAGATACGCAGTATTTT.

This clonotype was detected only a few times. The chain employs TRBV28 and TRBJ1-5; D unclear. This CDR3 is 15 amino acids long. From germline, CDR1 is MDHEN and CDR2 SYDVKM. The V and J ends lost 4 bases and 1 base respectively, with 11 bases between them. The chain's CDR3 is CASSSLTVSNQPQHF. In nucleotides, the CDR3 is TGTGCCAGCAGTTCACTTACAGTGAGCAATCAGCCCCAGCATTTT.

There are many counts of this clonotype. The chain carries TRBV3-1 and TRBJ2-1, with D perhaps TRBD1 or TRBD2 (5 bases each). The CDR3 totals 12 residues. In germline, CDR1 is LGHDT, CDR2 YNNKEL (reference sequence). V lost 1 base to trimming and J lost 10 bases, with 8 bases between them. CDR3 bases: TGTGCCAGCAGCCAAGGTTGGGGGGAGCAGTTCTTC. Protein sequence: CASSQGWGEQFF.

This clonotype was seen more than once but under ten times. V gene TRBV20-1 combines with J gene TRBJ1-6; D remains ambiguous. V was trimmed by 2 bases and J by 8 bases, leaving 16 bases between them. Germline V lookup: CDR1 DFQATT, CDR2 SNEGSKA (reference sequence). There are 15 residues in the CDR3. This CDR3 is CSARLSSGVDSPLHF. DNA of the CDR3: TGCAGTGCTAGACTTTCTTCCGGGGTAGATTCACCCCTCCACTTT.